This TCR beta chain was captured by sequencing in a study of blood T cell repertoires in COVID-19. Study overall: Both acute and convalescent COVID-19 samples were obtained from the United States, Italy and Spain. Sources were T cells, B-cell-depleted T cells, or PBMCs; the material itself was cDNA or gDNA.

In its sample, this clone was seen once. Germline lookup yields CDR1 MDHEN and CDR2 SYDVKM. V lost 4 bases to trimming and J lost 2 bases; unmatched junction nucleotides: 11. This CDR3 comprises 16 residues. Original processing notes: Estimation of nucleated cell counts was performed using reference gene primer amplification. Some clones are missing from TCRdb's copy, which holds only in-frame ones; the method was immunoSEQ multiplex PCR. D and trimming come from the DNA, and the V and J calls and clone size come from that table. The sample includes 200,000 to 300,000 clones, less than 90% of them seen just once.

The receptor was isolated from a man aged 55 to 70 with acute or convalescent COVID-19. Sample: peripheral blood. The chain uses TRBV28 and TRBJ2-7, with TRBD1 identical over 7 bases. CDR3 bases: TGTGCCAGCAGTTCGCCGGGACAGATAAGACCCTACGAGCAGTACTTC. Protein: CASSSPGQIRPYEQYF. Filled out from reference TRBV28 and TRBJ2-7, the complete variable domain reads DVKVTQSSRYLVKRTGEKVFLECVQDMDHENMFWYRQDPGLGLRLIYFSYDVKMKEKGDIPEGYSVSREKKERFSLILESASTNQTSMYLCASSSPGQIRPYEQYFGPGTRLTVT.